The clone carrying this T cell receptor (beta chain) was detected many times. The antigen remains unidentified. The entry originates in a study of CD8+ T cells in alopecia areata. Looking at the study overall: Oral tofacitinib, 5 to 10 mg twice daily, was given in an open-label trial. Broader study findings: Higher clonality was seen in lesional scalp than in normal scalp, especially in alopecia totalis/universalis. Sequencing of scalp samples also includes resident alphabeta T cells from normal skin.

The CDR3 has 17 residues. Per the germline V gene, CDR1 is MGHRA and CDR2 is YSYEKL. Trimming stripped 2 bases from V and 2 bases from J, with 15 bases between. The treatment: oral pan-JAK inhibitor, 5-10 mg twice daily. The authors sorted CD4+ and CD8+ T cells from PBMCs. RNA, once extracted, was reverse transcribed into cDNA for use as the sequencing template. Profiled with immunoSEQ multiplex PCR; TCRdb holds only in-frame clones, not every one. This sample has 160,000 or so clones; around 71% occur once, and the top ten carry more than 0.7%. The chain combines TRBV4-1 with TRBJ1-4; D might be TRBD1 (5 bases). The clonotype originates from a human donor with alopecia areata. This material consisted of CD4+ T cells sorted from blood, taken at week 4, from a patient treated with tofacitinib. The CDR3 nucleotides read TGCGCCAGCAGCCAACGACAGTCTCTGGCTACTAATGAAAAACTGTTTTTT. Amino acid sequence: CASSQRQSLATNEKLFF.